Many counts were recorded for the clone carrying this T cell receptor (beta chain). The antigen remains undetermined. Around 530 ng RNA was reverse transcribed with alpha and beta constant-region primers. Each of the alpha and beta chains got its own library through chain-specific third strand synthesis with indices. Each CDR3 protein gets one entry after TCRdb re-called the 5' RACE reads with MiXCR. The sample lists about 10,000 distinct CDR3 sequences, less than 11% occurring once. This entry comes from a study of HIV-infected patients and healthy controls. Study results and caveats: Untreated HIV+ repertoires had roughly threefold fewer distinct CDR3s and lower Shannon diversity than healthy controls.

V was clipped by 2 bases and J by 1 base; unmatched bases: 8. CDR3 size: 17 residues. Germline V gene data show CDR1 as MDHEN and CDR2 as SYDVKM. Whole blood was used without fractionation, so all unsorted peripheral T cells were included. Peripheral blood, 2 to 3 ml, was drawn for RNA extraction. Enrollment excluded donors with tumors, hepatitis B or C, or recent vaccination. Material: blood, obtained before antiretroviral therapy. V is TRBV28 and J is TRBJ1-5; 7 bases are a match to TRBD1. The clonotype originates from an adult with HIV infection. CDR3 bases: TGTGCCAGCAGTTTAGAGTTCCCGGGACAGAGCAATCAGCCCCAGCATTTT. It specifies CASSLEFPGQSNQPQHF.